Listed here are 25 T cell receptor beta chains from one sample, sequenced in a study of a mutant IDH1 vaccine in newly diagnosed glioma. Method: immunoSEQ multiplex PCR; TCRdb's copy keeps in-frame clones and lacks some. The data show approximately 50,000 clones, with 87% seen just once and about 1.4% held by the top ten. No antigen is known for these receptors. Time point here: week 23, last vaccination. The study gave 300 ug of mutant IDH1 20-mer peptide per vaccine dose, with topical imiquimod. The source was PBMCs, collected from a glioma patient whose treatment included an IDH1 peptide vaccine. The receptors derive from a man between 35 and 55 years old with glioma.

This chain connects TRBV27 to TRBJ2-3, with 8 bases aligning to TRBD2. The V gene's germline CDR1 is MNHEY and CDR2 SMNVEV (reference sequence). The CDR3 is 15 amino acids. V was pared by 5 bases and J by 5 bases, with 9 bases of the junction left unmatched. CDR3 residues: CASSGKSGSEDTQYF. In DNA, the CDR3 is TGTGCCAGCAGTGGTAAAAGCGGGAGTGAAGATACGCAGTATTTT.

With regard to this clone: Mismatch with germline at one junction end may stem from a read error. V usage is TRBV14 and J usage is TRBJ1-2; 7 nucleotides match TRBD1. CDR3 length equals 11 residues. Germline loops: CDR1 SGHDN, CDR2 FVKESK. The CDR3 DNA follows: TGTGCCAGCAGCCAGAACCGGGACAGATTATTC. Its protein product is CASSQNRDRLF.

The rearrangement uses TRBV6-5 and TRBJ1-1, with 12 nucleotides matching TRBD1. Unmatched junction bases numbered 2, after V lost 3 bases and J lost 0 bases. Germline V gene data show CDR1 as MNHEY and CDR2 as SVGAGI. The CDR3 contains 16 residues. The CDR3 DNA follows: TGTGCCAGCAGTTATCGGGACAGGGGGCTGAACACTGAAGCTTTCTTT. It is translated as CASSYRDRGLNTEAFF.

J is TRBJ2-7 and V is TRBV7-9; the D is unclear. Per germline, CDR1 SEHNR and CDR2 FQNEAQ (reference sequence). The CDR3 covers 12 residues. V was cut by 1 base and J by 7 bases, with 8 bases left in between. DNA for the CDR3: TGTGCCAGCAGCTTAGTTGATCGGGAGCAGTACTTC. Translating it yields CASSLVDREQYF.

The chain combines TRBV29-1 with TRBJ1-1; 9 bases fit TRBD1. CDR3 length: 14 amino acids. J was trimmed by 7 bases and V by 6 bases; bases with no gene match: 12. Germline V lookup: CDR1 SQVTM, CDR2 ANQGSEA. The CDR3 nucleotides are TGCAGCGTCTCTTCCGGGACAGGGCTTTATGAAGCTTTCTTT. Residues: CSVSSGTGLYEAFF.

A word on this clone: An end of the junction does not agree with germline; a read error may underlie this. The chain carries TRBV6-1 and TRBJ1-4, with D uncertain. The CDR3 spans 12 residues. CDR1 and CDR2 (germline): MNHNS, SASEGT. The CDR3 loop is CASTEGYEKLFF. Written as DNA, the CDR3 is TGTGCCAGCACTGAAGGTTATGAAAAACTGTTTTTT.

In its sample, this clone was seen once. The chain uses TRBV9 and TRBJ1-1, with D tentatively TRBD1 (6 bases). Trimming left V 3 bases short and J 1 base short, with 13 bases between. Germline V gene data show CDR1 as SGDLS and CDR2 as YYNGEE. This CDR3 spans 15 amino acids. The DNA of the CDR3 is TGTGCCAGCAGCGCCCGGGGGGGGCGGAACACTGAAGCTTTCTTT. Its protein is CASSARGGRNTEAFF.

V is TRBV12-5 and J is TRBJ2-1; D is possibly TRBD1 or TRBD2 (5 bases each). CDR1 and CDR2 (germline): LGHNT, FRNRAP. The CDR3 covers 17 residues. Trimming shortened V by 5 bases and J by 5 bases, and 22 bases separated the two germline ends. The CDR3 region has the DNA TGTGCTAGTGGTCGGAACCGGGGCTTGCGCTTTAACAATGAGCAGTTCTTC. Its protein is CASGRNRGLRFNNEQFF.

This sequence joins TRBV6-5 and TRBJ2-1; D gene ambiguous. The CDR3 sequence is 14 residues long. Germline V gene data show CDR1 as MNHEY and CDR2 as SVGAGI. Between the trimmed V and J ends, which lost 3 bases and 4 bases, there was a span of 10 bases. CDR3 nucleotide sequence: TGTGCCAGCAGTTATGCACCCCGTTACAATGAGCAGTTCTTC. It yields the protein CASSYAPRYNEQFF.

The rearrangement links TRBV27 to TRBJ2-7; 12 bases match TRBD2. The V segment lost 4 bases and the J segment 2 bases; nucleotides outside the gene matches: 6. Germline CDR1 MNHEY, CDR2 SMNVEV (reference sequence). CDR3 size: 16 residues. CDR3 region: CASSSRTSGNPYEQYF. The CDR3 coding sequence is TGTGCCAGCAGTTCTCGGACTAGCGGGAACCCCTACGAGCAGTACTTC.

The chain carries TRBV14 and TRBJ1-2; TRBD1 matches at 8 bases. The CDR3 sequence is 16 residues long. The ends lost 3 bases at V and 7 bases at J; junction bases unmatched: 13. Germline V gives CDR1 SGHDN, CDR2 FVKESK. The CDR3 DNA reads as TGTGCCAGCAGCCATTGGGGGACAGGATCACTAGCTGGCTACACCTTC. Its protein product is CASSHWGTGSLAGYTF.

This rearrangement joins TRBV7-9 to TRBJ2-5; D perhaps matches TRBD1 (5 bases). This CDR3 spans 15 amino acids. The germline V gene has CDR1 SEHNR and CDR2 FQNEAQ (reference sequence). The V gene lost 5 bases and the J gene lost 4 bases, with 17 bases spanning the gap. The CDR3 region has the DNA TGTGCCAGCAGCGAAGGTAGTGGACAAGCAGAGACCCAGTACTTC. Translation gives CASSEGSGQAETQYF.

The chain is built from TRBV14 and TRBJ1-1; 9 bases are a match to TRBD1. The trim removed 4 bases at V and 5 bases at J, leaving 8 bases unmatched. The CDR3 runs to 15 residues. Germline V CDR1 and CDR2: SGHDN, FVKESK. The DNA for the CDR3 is TGTGCCAGCAGCCGTTACAGGGGGCTAAGGACTGAAGCTTTCTTT. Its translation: CASSRYRGLRTEAFF.

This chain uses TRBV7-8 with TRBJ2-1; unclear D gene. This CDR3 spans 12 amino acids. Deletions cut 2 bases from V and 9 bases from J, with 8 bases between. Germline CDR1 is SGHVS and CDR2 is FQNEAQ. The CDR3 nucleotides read TGTGCCAGCAGCTTATCGGCGCTTGAGCAGTTCTTC. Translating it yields CASSLSALEQFF. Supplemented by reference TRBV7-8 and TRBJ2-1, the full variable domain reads GAGVSQSPRYKVAKRGQDVALRCDPISGHVSLFWYQQALGQGPEFLTYFQNEAQLDKSGLPSDRFFAERPEGSVSTLKIQRTQQEDSAVYLCASSLSALEQFFGPGTRLTVL.

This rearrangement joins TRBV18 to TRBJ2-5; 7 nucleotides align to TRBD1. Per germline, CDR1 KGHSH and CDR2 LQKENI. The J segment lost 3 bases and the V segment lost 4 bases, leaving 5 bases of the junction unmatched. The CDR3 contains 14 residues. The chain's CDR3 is CASSQRTGKETQYF. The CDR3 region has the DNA TGTGCCAGCTCACAGCGGACAGGAAAAGAGACCCAGTACTTC.

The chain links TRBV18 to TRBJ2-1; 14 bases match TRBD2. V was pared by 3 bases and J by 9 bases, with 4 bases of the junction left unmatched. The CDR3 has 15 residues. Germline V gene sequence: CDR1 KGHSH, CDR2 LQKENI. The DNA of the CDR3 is TGTGCCAGCTCACCGGGACTAGCGGGAGATATTGAGCAGTTCTTC. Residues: CASSPGLAGDIEQFF.

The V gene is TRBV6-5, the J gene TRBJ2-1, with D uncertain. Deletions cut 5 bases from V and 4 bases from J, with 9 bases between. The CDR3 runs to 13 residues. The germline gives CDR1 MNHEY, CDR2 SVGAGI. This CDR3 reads CASSRKQYNEQFF. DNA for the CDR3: TGTGCCAGCAGTAGAAAGCAGTACAATGAGCAGTTCTTC.

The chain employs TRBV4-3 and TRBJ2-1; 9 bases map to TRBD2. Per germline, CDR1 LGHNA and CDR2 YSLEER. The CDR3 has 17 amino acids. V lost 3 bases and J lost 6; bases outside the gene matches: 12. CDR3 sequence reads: CASSHGGFTSGFNEQFF. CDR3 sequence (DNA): TGCGCCAGCAGCCATGGGGGGTTCACTAGCGGGTTCAATGAGCAGTTCTTC.

Written as DNA, the CDR3 is TGTGCCAGTAAACAGGGGGCTCCTACCCTGTACTTC. Translating gives CASKQGAPTLYF. The V and J genes are TRBV19 and TRBJ2-7, with 9 bases fitting TRBD1. The ends lost 7 bases at V and 12 bases at J; junction bases unmatched: 10. CDR1 LNHDA and CDR2 SQIVND come from the germline V gene (reference sequence). This CDR3 is 12 amino acids long.

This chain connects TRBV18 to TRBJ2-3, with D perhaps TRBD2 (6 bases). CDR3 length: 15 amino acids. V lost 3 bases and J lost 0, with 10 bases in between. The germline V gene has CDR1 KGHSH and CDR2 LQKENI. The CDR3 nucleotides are TGTGCCAGCTCACCTATTAGCGGTAGCACAGATACGCAGTATTTT. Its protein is CASSPISGSTDTQYF.

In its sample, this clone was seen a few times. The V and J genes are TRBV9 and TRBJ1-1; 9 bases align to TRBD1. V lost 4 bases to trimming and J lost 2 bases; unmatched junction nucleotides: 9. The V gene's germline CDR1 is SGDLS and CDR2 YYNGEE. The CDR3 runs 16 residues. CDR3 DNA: TGTGCCAGCAGCACCGGGACAGGGACGATTAACACTGAAGCTTTCTTT. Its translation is CASSTGTGTINTEAFF.

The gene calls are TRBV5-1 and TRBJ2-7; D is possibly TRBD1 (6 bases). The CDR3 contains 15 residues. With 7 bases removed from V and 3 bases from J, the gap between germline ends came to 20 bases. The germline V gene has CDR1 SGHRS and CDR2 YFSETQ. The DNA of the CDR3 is TGCGCCAGCTCCGACCGGGACAATCACCTCTACGAGCAGTACTTC. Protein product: CASSDRDNHLYEQYF.

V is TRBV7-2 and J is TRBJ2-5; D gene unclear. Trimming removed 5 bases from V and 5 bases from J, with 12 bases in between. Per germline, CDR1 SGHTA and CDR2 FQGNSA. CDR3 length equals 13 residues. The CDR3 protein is CASSRDPLETQYF. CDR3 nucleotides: TGTGCCAGCAGCCGCGACCCCCTGGAGACCCAGTACTTC. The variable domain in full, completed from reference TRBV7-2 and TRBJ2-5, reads GAGVSQSPSNKVTEKGKDVELRCDPISGHTALYWYRQSLGQGLEFLIYFQGNSAPDKSGLPSDRFSAERTGGSVSTLTIQRTQQEDSAVYLCASSRDPLETQYFGPGTRLLVL.

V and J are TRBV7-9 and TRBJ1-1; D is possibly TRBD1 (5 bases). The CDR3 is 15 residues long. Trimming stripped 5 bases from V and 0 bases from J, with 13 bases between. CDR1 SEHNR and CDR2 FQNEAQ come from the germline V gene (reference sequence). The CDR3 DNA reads TGTGCCAGCAGCCCAACACAGGCTATGAACACTGAAGCTTTCTTT. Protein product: CASSPTQAMNTEAFF.

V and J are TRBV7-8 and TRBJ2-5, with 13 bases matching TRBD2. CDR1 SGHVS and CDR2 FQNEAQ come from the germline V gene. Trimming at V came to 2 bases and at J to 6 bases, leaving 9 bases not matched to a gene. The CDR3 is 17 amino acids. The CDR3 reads CASSLLPGLAGSKTQYF. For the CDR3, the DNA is TGTGCCAGCAGCTTACTCCCGGGACTAGCGGGATCTAAGACCCAGTACTTC. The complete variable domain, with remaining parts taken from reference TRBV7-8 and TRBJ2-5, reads GAGVSQSPRYKVAKRGQDVALRCDPISGHVSLFWYQQALGQGPEFLTYFQNEAQLDKSGLPSDRFFAERPEGSVSTLKIQRTQQEDSAVYLCASSLLPGLAGSKTQYFGPGTRLLVL.